A single sample is the source of the 26 T cell receptor beta chains below, sequenced in a study of ipilimumab plus nivolumab after autologous stem cell transplantation. Assay: immunoSEQ multiplex PCR; the TCRdb copy retains only in-frame clones and omits some. The sample contains fewer than 95,000 clones, around 80% of which appear only once. The sequencing used PBMCs, collected in a trial of ipilimumab plus nivolumab as post-transplant consolidation. The receptor source for this set is a male donor with diffuse large B-cell lymphoma.

This rearrangement joins TRBV5-3 to TRBJ2-3; tentative D call: TRBD2 (6 bases). TRBV5-3 is assigned to the ORF class and has an uncertain function. V lost 1 base and J lost 1, with 13 bases in between. This CDR3 region has 16 residues. The CDR3 loop reads CARSLSRGPRTDTQYF. The CDR3 DNA follows: TGTGCCAGAAGCTTGTCGCGGGGTCCCCGCACAGATACGCAGTATTTT.

The V call is TRBV5-1, the J call TRBJ1-4; 8 bases fit TRBD1. Germline V gene lookup returns CDR1 SGHRS and CDR2 YFSETQ. V trimming: 0 bases; J trimming: 8 bases; junction bases outside the gene matches: 6. The CDR3 is 15 residues long. Written as DNA, the CDR3 is TGCGCCAGCAGCTTGGGGACAGGGCTCGAGGAAAAACTGTTTTTT. It specifies CASSLGTGLEEKLFF. Variable domain in full (rest from reference TRBV5-1 and TRBJ1-4): KAGVTQTPRYLIKTRGQQVTLSCSPISGHRSVSWYQQTPGQGLQFLFEYFSETQRNKGNFPGRFSGRQFSNSRSEMNVSTLELGDSALYLCASSLGTGLEEKLFFGSGTQLSVL.

CDR3 coding DNA: TGTGCCAGCAGACCTGAATATGGCTACACCTTC. Protein product: CASRPEYGYTF. The rearrangement uses TRBV28 and TRBJ1-2; D is ambiguous. Trimming took off 6 bases at V and 5 bases at J, with 7 bases between the two ends. Looked up from germline, CDR1 is MDHEN and CDR2 is SYDVKM. The CDR3 has 11 amino acids.

The chain employs TRBV11-2 and TRBJ1-3; the D is unclear. The CDR3 totals 13 residues. Germline V lookup: CDR1 SGHAT, CDR2 FQNNGV. Trimming left V 4 bases short and J 2 bases short, with 6 bases between. Here the CDR3 DNA reads TGTGCCAGCAGCTCCCTGGCTGGAAACACCATATATTTT. Its protein product is CASSSLAGNTIYF.

The chain is built from TRBV11-2 and TRBJ1-6; possibly TRBD1 for D (6 bases). There are 19 residues in the CDR3. Per germline, CDR1 SGHAT and CDR2 FQNNGV. The V end was cut by 2 bases, the J end by 8 bases, with 25 bases between. CDR3 DNA sequence: TGTGCCAGCAGCTTACCATCTCCCTCGGGGGCAATCCTCTATTCACCCCTCCACTTT. This sequence encodes CASSLPSPSGAILYSPLHF.

The chain is built from TRBV5-1 and TRBJ2-5; TRBD1 agrees at 9 bases. With the DNA end fitting TRBJ2-7 better, the J assignment may be wrong. The CDR3 is 15 amino acids. CDR1 and CDR2 from the germline V gene are SGHRS and YFSETQ. The CDR3 region is CASSLAGQGLGEQYF. The CDR3 nucleotides read TGCGCCAGCAGCTTGGCCGGACAGGGGCTAGGCGAGCAGTACTTC.

The gene calls are TRBV7-6 and TRBJ1-1; D is unclear. V was cut by 5 bases and J by 5 bases, with 15 bases left in between. Germline V CDR1 and CDR2: SGHVS, FNYEAQ. The CDR3 has 14 residues. CDR3: CASSIGRSATEAFF. DNA for the CDR3: TGTGCCAGCAGCATAGGGCGGTCCGCGACTGAAGCTTTCTTT.

This rearrangement joins TRBV4-3 to TRBJ2-7; maybe TRBD2 (5 bases). Germline lookup yields CDR1 LGHNA and CDR2 YSLEER. The CDR3 runs 15 residues. V lost 4 bases to trimming and J lost 7 bases, with 20 bases between them. CDR3 loop: CASSLRWGSPGEQYF. The DNA for the CDR3 is TGCGCCAGCAGCCTACGATGGGGTTCCCCGGGGGAGCAGTACTTC.

V gene TRBV11-2 combines with J gene TRBJ2-3; D unresolved. Germline lookup yields CDR1 SGHAT and CDR2 FQNNGV. The CDR3 spans 12 residues. V lost 5 bases, J lost 4 bases, and 7 bases lay in between. In DNA form, the CDR3 reads TGTGCCAGCAGCCCGGTGGCAGATACGCAGTATTTT. This codes for CASSPVADTQYF.

The chain links TRBV5-1 to TRBJ1-1; TRBD1 matches at 7 bases. CDR1 SGHRS and CDR2 YFSETQ come from the germline V gene. The CDR3 sequence is 14 residues long. With V trimmed by 6 bases and J by 6 bases, 11 bases remained unmatched. CDR3 protein: CASTSQGRRAEAFF. In DNA, the CDR3 is TGCGCCAGCACATCACAGGGGCGAAGGGCTGAAGCTTTCTTT.

A few counts support this clone. The J gene is TRBJ1-1, the V gene TRBV7-9; tentatively, D is TRBD1 (5 bases). Germline CDR1 reads SEHNR; CDR2 reads FQNEAQ (reference sequence). The CDR3 has 13 residues. The V end was cut by 5 bases, the J end by 7 bases, with 14 bases between. The CDR3 is CASSTSRQSEAFF. The CDR3 bases are TGTGCCAGCAGCACGAGTCGACAGAGTGAAGCTTTCTTT. The variable domain in full, with the rest retrieved from reference TRBV7-9 and TRBJ1-1, is DTGVSQNPRHKITKRGQNVTFRCDPISEHNRLYWYRQTLGQGPEFLTYFQNEAQLEKSRLLSDRFSAERPKGSFSTLEIQRTEQGDSAMYLCASSTSRQSEAFFGQGTRLTVV.

This sequence joins TRBV7-2 and TRBJ1-1; no clear D gene. Germline-derived CDR1 and CDR2 are SGHTA and FQGNSA. This CDR3 is built from 12 residues. V was pared by 4 bases and J by 1 base, with 4 bases between. DNA of the CDR3: TGTGCCAGCAGCTGGGGGAACACTGAAGCTTTCTTT. This gives the protein CASSWGNTEAFF. Supplemented by reference TRBV7-2 and TRBJ1-1, the full variable domain reads GAGVSQSPSNKVTEKGKDVELRCDPISGHTALYWYRQSLGQGLEFLIYFQGNSAPDKSGLPSDRFSAERTGGSVSTLTIQRTQQEDSAVYLCASSWGNTEAFFGQGTRLTVV.

The chain employs TRBV30 and TRBJ2-5, with 8 bases fitting TRBD2. Germline CDR1 and CDR2: GTSNPN and SVGIG (reference sequence). J lost 5 bases, V lost 0 bases, and 8 bases had no gene match. The CDR3 covers 15 residues. The CDR3 protein is CAWSVRGGRRETQYF. DNA for the CDR3: TGTGCCTGGAGTGTTCGGGGGGGCCGAAGGGAGACCCAGTACTTC.

This clone has more than one count but fewer than ten. This chain joins TRBV19 and TRBJ2-7; D possibly matches TRBD1 or TRBD2 (5 bases each). The CDR3 consists of 15 residues. Germline CDR1 LNHDA, CDR2 SQIVND (reference sequence). Trimming took 9 bases from V and 0 from J, leaving 18 bases between them. The CDR3 sequence is CARDWGSVSSYEQYF. The CDR3 DNA is TGTGCCAGGGACTGGGGCAGCGTAAGCTCCTACGAGCAGTACTTC.

V usage is TRBV7-9 and J usage is TRBJ1-4, with D tentatively TRBD1 (5 bases). From germline, CDR1 is SEHNR and CDR2 FQNEAQ (reference sequence). Trimming removed 1 base from V and 2 bases from J, with 14 bases in between. This CDR3 has 17 residues. The CDR3 is CASSLVPTRDTNEKLFF. In DNA, the CDR3 is TGTGCCAGCAGCTTAGTCCCAACGAGGGACACTAATGAAAAACTGTTTTTT.

The gene calls are TRBV27 and TRBJ1-1; tentatively, D is TRBD1 (6 bases). The CDR3 extends over 15 amino acids. In germline, CDR1 is MNHEY, CDR2 SMNVEV (reference sequence). V lost 3 bases and J 1 base, leaving 12 bases between the germline ends. CDR3 sequence reads: CASSLQSTGNTEAFF. DNA of the CDR3: TGTGCCAGCAGTTTGCAATCGACAGGGAACACTGAAGCTTTCTTT.

V usage is TRBV12-5 and J usage is TRBJ2-3; tentatively, D is TRBD1 or TRBD2 (5 bases each). Germline V gene lookup returns CDR1 LGHNT and CDR2 FRNRAP. Trimming cost V 5 bases and J 1 base, with 22 bases left between them. The CDR3 totals 18 residues. The CDR3 sequence is CASGTTQGDGWGTDTQYF. CDR3 coding DNA: TGTGCTAGTGGTACCACTCAGGGAGATGGTTGGGGCACAGATACGCAGTATTTT. The full variable domain, with the rest looked up from reference TRBV12-5 and TRBJ2-3, is DARVTQTPRHKVTEMGQEVTMRCQPILGHNTVFWYRQTMMQGLELLAYFRNRAPLDDSGMPKDRFSAEMPDATLATLKIQPSEPRDSAVYFCASGTTQGDGWGTDTQYFGPGTRLTVL.

The V gene is TRBV25-1, the J gene TRBJ1-4; the match to TRBD1 covers 8 bases. V lost 4 bases to trimming and J lost 7 bases; unmatched junction nucleotides: 5. CDR1 MGHDK and CDR2 SYGVNS come from the germline V gene. The CDR3 contains 14 residues. CDR3 loop: CASSGQGAVEKLFF. The CDR3 nucleotides read TGTGCCAGCAGTGGTCAGGGGGCGGTTGAAAAACTGTTTTTT.

V usage is TRBV30 and J usage is TRBJ1-4; D unclear. Trimming took off 8 bases at V and 5 bases at J, with 18 bases between the two ends. The germline V gene has CDR1 GTSNPN and CDR2 SVGIG (reference sequence). The CDR3 covers 14 residues. Here the CDR3 reads CAGKIGRGNEKLFF. As DNA, the CDR3 is TGTGCCGGGAAAATCGGGAGAGGGAATGAAAAACTGTTTTTT.

The chain combines TRBV18 with TRBJ1-1; D not resolved. Germline-derived CDR1 and CDR2 are KGHSH and LQKENI. The CDR3 runs 15 residues. V gave up 3 bases and J gave up 0 bases, with 11 bases separating them. The CDR3 loop is CASSPISGMNTEAFF. The CDR3 DNA reads TGTGCCAGCTCACCCATCTCGGGAATGAACACTGAAGCTTTCTTT.

This chain uses TRBV5-4 with TRBJ1-1; D possibly corresponds to TRBD1 (5 bases). CDR3 length: 15 amino acids. V was clipped by 2 bases and J by 6 bases, with 17 bases between them. Germline V gene sequence: CDR1 SGHNT, CDR2 YYREEE (reference sequence). CDR3 sequence reads: CASSLEAGKGAEAFF. The DNA of the CDR3 is TGTGCCAGCAGCTTAGAAGCAGGGAAAGGCGCTGAAGCTTTCTTT.

The V gene is TRBV9, the J gene TRBJ1-2; D ambiguous. Trimming removed 0 bases at V and 3 bases at J, with 12 bases between. Germline assignment: CDR1 SGDLS and CDR2 YYNGEE. The CDR3 has 15 amino acids. In DNA, the CDR3 is TGTGCCAGCAGCGTAGATGGCGGAGACTACTATGGCTACACCTTC. As protein: CASSVDGGDYYGYTF. The full variable domain, in which reference TRBV9 and TRBJ1-2 provide the parts outside the CDR3, is DSGVTQTPKHLITATGQRVTLRCSPRSGDLSVYWYQQSLDQGLQFLIQYYNGEERAKGNILERFSAQQFPDLHSELNLSSLELGDSALYFCASSVDGGDYYGYTFGSGTRLTVV.

V gene TRBV19 combines with J gene TRBJ2-6; TRBD1 aligns across 7 bases. This CDR3 is 20 amino acids long. Germline trimming cut 3 bases from V and 0 bases from J; bases unmatched to any gene: 14. Germline CDR1 LNHDA, CDR2 SQIVND (reference sequence). The CDR3 spells CASSILRQGRQFSGANVLTF. The CDR3 DNA follows: TGTGCCAGTAGTATTTTGAGACAGGGAAGGCAATTCTCTGGGGCCAACGTCCTGACTTTC.

The rearrangement links TRBV7-2 to TRBJ1-4; TRBD1 agrees at 9 bases. Looked up from germline, CDR1 is SGHTA and CDR2 is FQGNSA. The CDR3 is made up of 16 amino acids. Trimming took 2 bases from V and 7 from J; bases not matched to a gene: 8. The CDR3 loop is CASSLTPGTGIEKLFF. The CDR3 region has the DNA TGTGCCAGCAGCTTAACCCCCGGGACAGGGATTGAAAAACTGTTTTTT.

The chain couples TRBV2 to TRBJ2-1; D gene ambiguous. The V gene's germline CDR1 is SNHLY and CDR2 FYNNEI. The CDR3 length is 12 residues. V lost 5 bases, J lost 3 bases, and 5 bases lay in between. The CDR3 reads CASSFDYNEQFF. The CDR3 DNA sequence: TGTGCCAGCAGTTTCGACTACAATGAGCAGTTCTTC.

This chain links TRBV7-2 with TRBJ1-1; D gene uncertain. The V end lost 5 bases, the J end lost 1 base, and 8 bases lay between the germline ends. This CDR3 contains 13 residues. CDR1 and CDR2 from the germline V gene are SGHTA and FQGNSA. The CDR3 nucleotides read TGTGCCAGCAGCGCCAGCGGGAACACTGAAGCTTTCTTT. Residues: CASSASGNTEAFF.